Presented here are 10 T cell receptor beta chains from one specimen sequenced in a study of blood T cell repertoires in COVID-19. Assay used: immunoSEQ multiplex PCR; TCRdb lists only in-frame clones, some missing. The sample yields around 330,000 clones, less than 85% seen once. What was sequenced was PBMCs or T cells enriched from blood (not recorded which). Receptors originate from a young woman who had been exposed to COVID-19.

The chain combines TRBV6-2 or TRBV6-3 with TRBJ2-3, with D possibly matching TRBD1 (5 bases). The CDR3 runs 15 residues. V lost 5 bases, J lost 5 bases, and 17 bases lay in between. The germline CDR1 and CDR2 sequences are MNHEY and SVGEGT. In DNA, the CDR3 is TGTGCCAGCAGTATCTCTGGACACCCCCAAGATACGCAGTATTTT. Amino acids: CASSISGHPQDTQYF.

The CDR3 DNA reads as TGTGCCAGCAGTGAACAGGCTGTTCAGCCCCAGCATTTT. Its translation is CASSEQAVQPQHF. This chain connects TRBV2 to TRBJ1-5; the D is unclear. The V end was cut by 2 bases, the J end by 6 bases, with 8 bases between. This CDR3 is built from 13 residues. CDR1 and CDR2 from the germline V gene are SNHLY and FYNNEI.

The V call is TRBV7-3, the J call TRBJ1-6, with D possibly being TRBD1 (5 bases). The V gene's germline CDR1 is SGHTA and CDR2 FQGTGA. Deletions cut 2 bases from V and 5 bases from J, with 7 bases between. The length of the CDR3 is 14 residues. The DNA for the CDR3 is TGTGCCAGCAGCTTACAGGGAAATAATTCACCCCTCCACTTT. It yields the protein CASSLQGNNSPLHF.

This clone was counted a single time. The V gene is TRBV29-1, the J gene TRBJ2-2; D may be TRBD2 (6 bases). Germline CDR1 SQVTM, CDR2 ANQGSEA. V gave up 6 bases and J gave up 5 bases, with 7 bases separating them. The length of the CDR3 is 11 residues. The CDR3 spells CSVSGTGELFF. The CDR3, as DNA: TGCAGCGTGAGCGGGACCGGGGAGCTGTTTTTT.

This chain connects TRBV5-6 to TRBJ1-5; D not certain. Germline V gene lookup returns CDR1 SGHDT and CDR2 YYEEEE. V gave up 0 bases and J gave up 3 bases, with 13 bases separating them. There are 16 residues in the CDR3. Here the CDR3 DNA reads TGTGCCAGCAGCTTGGCCGGGGTTGGGTCCAATCAGCCCCAGCATTTT. Its translation is CASSLAGVGSNQPQHF.

V is TRBV28 and J is TRBJ1-1, with 7 bases lining up with TRBD1. The germline V gene encodes CDR1 MDHEN and CDR2 SYDVKM. The junction had 9 bases not matched to a gene; V was cut back by 7 bases and J by 4 bases. CDR3 length: 14 amino acids. Here the CDR3 reads CASTYTGTVTEAFF. The CDR3 nucleotides read TGTGCCAGCACCTACACCGGGACAGTCACTGAAGCTTTCTTT. The full variable domain, completed using reference TRBV28 and TRBJ1-1, is DVKVTQSSRYLVKRTGEKVFLECVQDMDHENMFWYRQDPGLGLRLIYFSYDVKMKEKGDIPEGYSVSREKKERFSLILESASTNQTSMYLCASTYTGTVTEAFFGQGTRLTVV.

The CDR3 bases are TGTGCCAGCACCCAGCGCGGGGGCAATGAGCAGTTCTTC. Amino acids: CASTQRGGNEQFF. The chain couples TRBV9 to TRBJ2-1; 7 bases line up with TRBD2. Per the germline V gene, CDR1 is SGDLS and CDR2 is YYNGEE. The CDR3 runs to 13 residues. The V and J ends lost 6 bases and 6 bases, in that order; junction bases with no gene match: 6.

The rearrangement uses TRBV7-3 and TRBJ1-6, with D possibly matching TRBD1 (5 bases). This CDR3 comprises 17 residues. Deletions cut 5 bases from V and 7 bases from J, with 21 bases between. Germline CDR1 reads SGHTA; CDR2 reads FQGTGA. The CDR3 DNA follows: TGTGCCAGCAGCCCGGATTTCGGGGGTAGGGCAAATTCACCCCTCCACTTT. Amino acid sequence: CASSPDFGGRANSPLHF.

On this clone itself: A much bigger clone sits one base away, suggesting this may be a read error. This specimen includes other DNA sequences encoding the same CDR3. This rearrangement joins TRBV19 to TRBJ1-1, with D hard to call. The germline V gene encodes CDR1 LNHDA and CDR2 SQIVND (reference sequence). This CDR3 contains 12 residues. V lost 6 bases to trimming and J lost 0 bases, with 5 bases between them. In DNA form, the CDR3 reads TGTGCCAGTAGCCCGGTGAACACTGAAGCTTTCTTT. It specifies CASSPVNTEAFF.

This chain links TRBV5-1 with TRBJ2-3; 8 bases map to TRBD2. The CDR3 is made up of 15 amino acids. Trimming at V came to 0 bases and at J to 3 bases, leaving 3 bases not matched to a gene. Germline V gene lookup returns CDR1 SGHRS and CDR2 YFSETQ. The CDR3 DNA sequence: TGCGCCAGCAGCTTGGAAGTAGCGGGGACAGATACGCAGTATTTT. This codes for CASSLEVAGTDTQYF.